This T cell receptor beta chain was observed in a study of blood T cell repertoires in COVID-19. V was clipped by 4 bases and J by 7 bases; unmatched bases: 9. Germline-derived CDR1 and CDR2 are SEHNR and FQNEAQ (reference sequence). The CDR3 has 16 amino acids. Measured with immunoSEQ multiplex PCR; TCRdb has only the in-frame clones, and not every one. The table includes approximately 190,000 clones, around four fifths detected once. The genes are TRBV7-9 and TRBJ2-1; 11 bases line up with TRBD2. The receptor was isolated from a human donor in a cohort sampled during active COVID-19. What was sequenced was peripheral blood. The CDR3 spells CASSSPSGGYWNEQFF. In DNA, the CDR3 is TGTGCCAGCAGCTCCCCTAGCGGGGGGTACTGGAATGAGCAGTTCTTC.